This paragraph covers one TCR beta chain sequence. The data originate from a study of OX40 agonist ivuxolimab in advanced cancers. The CDR3 contains 12 residues. V was pared by 5 bases and J by 4 bases, with 8 bases between. From germline, CDR1 is SNHLY and CDR2 FYNNEI. TCRdb's table, derived via immunoSEQ multiplex PCR, lists solely in-frame clones and lacks some. The data show some 100,000 clones, with about nine tenths seen just once and 0.31% held by the top ten. The sample consisted of CD4+ or CD8+ T cells sorted from blood, taken in a trial of the OX40 agonist ivuxolimab. This chain uses TRBV2 with TRBJ2-5; D is unresolved. The receptor was isolated from an adult with an advanced solid tumor such as melanoma, head and neck, liver or kidney cancer. In DNA form, the CDR3 reads TGTGCCAGCAGTTTCAACCGAGAGACCCAGTACTTC. Its protein is CASSFNRETQYF.